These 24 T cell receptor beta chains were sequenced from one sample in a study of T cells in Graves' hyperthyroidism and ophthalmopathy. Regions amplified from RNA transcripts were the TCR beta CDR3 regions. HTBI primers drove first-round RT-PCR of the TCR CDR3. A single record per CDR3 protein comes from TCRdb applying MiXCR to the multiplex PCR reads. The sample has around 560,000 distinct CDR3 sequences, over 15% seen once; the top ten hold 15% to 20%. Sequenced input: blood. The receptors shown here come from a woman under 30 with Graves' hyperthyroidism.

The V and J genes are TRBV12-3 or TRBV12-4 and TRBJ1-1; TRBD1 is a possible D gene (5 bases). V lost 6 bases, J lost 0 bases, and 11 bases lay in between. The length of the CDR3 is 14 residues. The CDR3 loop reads CASSWDGMNTEAFF. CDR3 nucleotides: TGTGCCAGCAGCTGGGACGGCATGAACACTGAAGCTTTCTTT.

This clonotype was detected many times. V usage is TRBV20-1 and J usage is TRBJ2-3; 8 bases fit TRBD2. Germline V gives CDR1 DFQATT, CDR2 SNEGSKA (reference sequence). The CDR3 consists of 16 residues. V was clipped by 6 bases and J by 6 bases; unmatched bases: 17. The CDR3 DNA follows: TGCAGTGCCTTTCCCCCCGGAGCGGGAGTGACTGATACGCAGTATTTT. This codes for CSAFPPGAGVTDTQYF.

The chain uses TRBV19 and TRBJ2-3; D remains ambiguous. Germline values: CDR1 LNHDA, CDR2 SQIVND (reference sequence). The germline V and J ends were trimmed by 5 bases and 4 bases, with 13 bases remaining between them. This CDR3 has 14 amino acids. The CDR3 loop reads CASSETRAADTQYF. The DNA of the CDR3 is TGTGCCAGTAGTGAAACCCGTGCAGCAGATACGCAGTATTTT.

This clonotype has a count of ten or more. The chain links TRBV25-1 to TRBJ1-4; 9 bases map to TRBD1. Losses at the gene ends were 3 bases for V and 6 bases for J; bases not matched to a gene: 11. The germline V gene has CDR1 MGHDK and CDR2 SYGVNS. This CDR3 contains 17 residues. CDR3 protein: CASSDRRGRDRDEKLFF. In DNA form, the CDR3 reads TGTGCCAGCAGTGACCGACGCGGCCGGGACAGGGATGAAAAACTGTTTTTT. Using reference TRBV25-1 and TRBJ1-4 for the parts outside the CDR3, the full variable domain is EADIYQTPRYLVIGTGKKITLECSQTMGHDKMYWYQQDPGMELHLIHYSYGVNSTEKGDLSSESTVSRIRTEHFPLTLESARPSHTSQYLCASSDRRGRDRDEKLFFGSGTQLSVL.

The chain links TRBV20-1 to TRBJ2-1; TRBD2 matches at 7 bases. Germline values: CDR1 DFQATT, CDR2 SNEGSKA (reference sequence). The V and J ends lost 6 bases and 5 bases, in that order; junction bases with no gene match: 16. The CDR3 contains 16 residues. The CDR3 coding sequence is TGCAGTGCAGGAGGGCCCACAGCGGGGCTTAACAATGAGCAGTTCTTC. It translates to CSAGGPTAGLNNEQFF.

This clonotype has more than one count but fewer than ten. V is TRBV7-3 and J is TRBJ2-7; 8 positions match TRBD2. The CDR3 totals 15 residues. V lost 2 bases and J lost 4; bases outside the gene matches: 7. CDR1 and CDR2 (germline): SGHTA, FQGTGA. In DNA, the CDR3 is TGTGCCAGCAGCTTATCGGCTAGCGGGCAGTACGAGCAGTACTTC. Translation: CASSLSASGQYEQYF.

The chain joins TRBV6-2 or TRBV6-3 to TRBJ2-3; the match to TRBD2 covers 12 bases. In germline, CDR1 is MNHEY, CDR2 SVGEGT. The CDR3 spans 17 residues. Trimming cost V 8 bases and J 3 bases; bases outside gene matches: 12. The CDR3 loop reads CASGPRASGGVTDTQYF. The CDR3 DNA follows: TGTGCCAGCGGCCCTCGGGCTAGCGGGGGGGTAACAGATACGCAGTATTTT.

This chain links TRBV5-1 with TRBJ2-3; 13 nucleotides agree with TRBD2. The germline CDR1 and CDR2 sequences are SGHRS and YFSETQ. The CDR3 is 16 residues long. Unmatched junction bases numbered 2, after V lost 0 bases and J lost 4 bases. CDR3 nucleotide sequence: TGCGCCAGCAGCTTGGAGGGGACTAGCGGGGCAGATACGCAGTATTTT. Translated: CASSLEGTSGADTQYF.

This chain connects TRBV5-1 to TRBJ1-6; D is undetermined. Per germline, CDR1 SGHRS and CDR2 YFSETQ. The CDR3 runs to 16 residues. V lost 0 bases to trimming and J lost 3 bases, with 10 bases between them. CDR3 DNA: TGCGCCAGCAGCTTGGCAGGCAGGCGCTATAATTCACCCCTCCACTTT. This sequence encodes CASSLAGRRYNSPLHF.

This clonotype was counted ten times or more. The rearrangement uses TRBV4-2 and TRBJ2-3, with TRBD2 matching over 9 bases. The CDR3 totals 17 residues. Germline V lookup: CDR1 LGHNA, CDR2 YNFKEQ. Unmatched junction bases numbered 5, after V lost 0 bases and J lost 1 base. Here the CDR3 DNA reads TGTGCCAGCAGCCAAGAAGGAGGACTAGCGCGCACAGATACGCAGTATTTT. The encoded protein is CASSQEGGLARTDTQYF.

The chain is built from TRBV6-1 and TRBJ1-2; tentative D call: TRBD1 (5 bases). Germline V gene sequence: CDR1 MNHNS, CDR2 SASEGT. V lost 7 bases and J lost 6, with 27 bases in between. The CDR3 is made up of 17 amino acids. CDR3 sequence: CASTKTTAGLSSDGYTF. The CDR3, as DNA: TGTGCCAGCACCAAGACAACAGCGGGGCTATCATCGGATGGCTACACCTTC.

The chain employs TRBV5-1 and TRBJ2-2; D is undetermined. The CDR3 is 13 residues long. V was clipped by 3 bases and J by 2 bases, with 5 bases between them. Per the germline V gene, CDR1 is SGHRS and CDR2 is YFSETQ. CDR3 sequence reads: CASSSINTGELFF. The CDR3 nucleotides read TGCGCCAGCAGCTCAATAAACACCGGGGAGCTGTTTTTT. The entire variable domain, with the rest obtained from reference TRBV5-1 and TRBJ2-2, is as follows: KAGVTQTPRYLIKTRGQQVTLSCSPISGHRSVSWYQQTPGQGLQFLFEYFSETQRNKGNFPGRFSGRQFSNSRSEMNVSTLELGDSALYLCASSSINTGELFFGEGSRLTVL.

The CDR3 here is CASSVGPGSYEQYF. The CDR3, as DNA: TGTGCCAGCAGCGTAGGCCCTGGCTCCTACGAGCAGTACTTC. The chain recombines TRBV7-3 with TRBJ2-7; D is uncertain. V was pared by 5 bases and J by 0 bases, with 11 bases between. CDR1 is SGHTA, CDR2 FQGTGA, per germline. The CDR3 spans 14 residues.

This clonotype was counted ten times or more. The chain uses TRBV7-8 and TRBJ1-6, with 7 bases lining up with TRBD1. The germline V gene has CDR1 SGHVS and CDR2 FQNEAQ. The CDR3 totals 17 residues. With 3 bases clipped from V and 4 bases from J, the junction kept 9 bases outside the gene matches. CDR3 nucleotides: TGTGCCAGCAGCTTGGGTTGGCAGGGGGATTATAATTCACCCCTCCACTTT. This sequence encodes CASSLGWQGDYNSPLHF.

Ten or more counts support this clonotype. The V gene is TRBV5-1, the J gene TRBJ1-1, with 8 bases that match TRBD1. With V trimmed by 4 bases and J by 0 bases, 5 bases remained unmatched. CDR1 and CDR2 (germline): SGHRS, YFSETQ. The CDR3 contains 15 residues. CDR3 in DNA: TGCGCCAGCAGCGGTAAACAGGGGGTGAACACTGAAGCTTTCTTT. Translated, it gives CASSGKQGVNTEAFF.

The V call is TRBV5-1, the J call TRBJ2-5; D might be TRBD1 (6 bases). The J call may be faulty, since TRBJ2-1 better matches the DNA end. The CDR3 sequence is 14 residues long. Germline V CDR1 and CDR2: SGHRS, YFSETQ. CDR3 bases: TGCGCCAGCAGCTTGGGCAGGGGCGGTGAGACCCAGTTCTTC. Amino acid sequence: CASSLGRGGETQFF.

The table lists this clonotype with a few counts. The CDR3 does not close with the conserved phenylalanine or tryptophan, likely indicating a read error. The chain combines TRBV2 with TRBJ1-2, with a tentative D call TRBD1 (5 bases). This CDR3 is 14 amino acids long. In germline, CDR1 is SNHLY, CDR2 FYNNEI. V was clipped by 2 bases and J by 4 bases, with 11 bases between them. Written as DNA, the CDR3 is TGTGCCAGCAGTGAACAGGGCTCAGGCTATGGCTACACCATC. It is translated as CASSEQGSGYGYTI.

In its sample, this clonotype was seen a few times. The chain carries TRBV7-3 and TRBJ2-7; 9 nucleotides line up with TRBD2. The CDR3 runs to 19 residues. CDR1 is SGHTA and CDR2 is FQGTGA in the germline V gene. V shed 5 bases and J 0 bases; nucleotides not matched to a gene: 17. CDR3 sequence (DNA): TGTGCCAGCAGCCCTTTCGAAGATAGCGGGGGTCCTAGCTCCTACGAGCAGTACTTC. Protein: CASSPFEDSGGPSSYEQYF.

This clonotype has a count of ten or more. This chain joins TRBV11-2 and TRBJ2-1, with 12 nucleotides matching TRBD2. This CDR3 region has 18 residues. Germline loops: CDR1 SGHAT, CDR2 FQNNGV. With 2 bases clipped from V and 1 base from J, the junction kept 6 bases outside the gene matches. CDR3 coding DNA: TGTGCCAGCAGCTTACGGACTAGCGGGGTGGTTTCCTACAATGAGCAGTTCTTC. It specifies CASSLRTSGVVSYNEQFF.

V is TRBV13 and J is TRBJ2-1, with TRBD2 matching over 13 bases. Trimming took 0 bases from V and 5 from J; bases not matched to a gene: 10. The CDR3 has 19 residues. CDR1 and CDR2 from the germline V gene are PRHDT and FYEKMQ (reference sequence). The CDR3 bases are TGTGCCAGCAGCTTAGGCCTAAGAACTAGCGGGAGGGATAACAATGAGCAGTTCTTC. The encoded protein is CASSLGLRTSGRDNNEQFF.

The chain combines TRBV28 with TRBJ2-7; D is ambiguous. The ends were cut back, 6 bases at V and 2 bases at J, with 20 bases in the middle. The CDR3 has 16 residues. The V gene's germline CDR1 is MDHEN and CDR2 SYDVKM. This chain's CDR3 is CASSRILGPRTYEQYF. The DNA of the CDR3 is TGTGCCAGCAGCAGGATCCTCGGGCCCAGAACCTACGAGCAGTACTTC.

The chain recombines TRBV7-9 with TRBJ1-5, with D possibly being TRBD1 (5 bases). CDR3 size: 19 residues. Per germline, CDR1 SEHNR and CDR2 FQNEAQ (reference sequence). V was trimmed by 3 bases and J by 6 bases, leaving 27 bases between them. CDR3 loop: CASSLIAQGGLLGIQPQHF. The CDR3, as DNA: TGTGCCAGCAGCTTGATCGCGCAGGGAGGCCTTTTGGGCATTCAGCCCCAGCATTTT.

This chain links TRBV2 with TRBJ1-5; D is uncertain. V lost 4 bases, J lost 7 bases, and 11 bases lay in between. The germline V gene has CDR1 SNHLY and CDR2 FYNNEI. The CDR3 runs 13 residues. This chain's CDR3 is CASSVKGSQPQHF. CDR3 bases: TGTGCCAGCAGTGTAAAGGGTTCCCAGCCCCAGCATTTT.

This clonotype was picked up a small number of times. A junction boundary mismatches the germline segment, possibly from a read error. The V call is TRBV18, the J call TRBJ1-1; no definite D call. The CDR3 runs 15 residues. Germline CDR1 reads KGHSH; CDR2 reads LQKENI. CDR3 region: CASSPSWNPNTKAFF. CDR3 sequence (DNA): TGTGCCAGCTCACCGTCGTGGAACCCGAACACTAAAGCTTTCTTT.